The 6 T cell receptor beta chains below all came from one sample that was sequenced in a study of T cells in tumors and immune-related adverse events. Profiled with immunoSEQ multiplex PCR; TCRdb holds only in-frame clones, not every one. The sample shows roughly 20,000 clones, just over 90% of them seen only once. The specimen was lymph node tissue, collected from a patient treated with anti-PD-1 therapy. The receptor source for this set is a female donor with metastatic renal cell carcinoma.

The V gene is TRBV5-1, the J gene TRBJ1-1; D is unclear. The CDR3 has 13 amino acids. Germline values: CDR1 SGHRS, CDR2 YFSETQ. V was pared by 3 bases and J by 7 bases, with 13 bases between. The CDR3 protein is CASSSTPGYEAFF. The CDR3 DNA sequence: TGCGCCAGCAGCTCAACCCCGGGGTATGAAGCTTTCTTT.

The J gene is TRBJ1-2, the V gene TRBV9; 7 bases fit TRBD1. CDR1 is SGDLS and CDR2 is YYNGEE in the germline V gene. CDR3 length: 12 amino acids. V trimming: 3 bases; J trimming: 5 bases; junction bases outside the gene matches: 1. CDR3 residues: CASSAGQYGYTF. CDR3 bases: TGTGCCAGCAGCGCGGGACAGTATGGCTACACCTTC.

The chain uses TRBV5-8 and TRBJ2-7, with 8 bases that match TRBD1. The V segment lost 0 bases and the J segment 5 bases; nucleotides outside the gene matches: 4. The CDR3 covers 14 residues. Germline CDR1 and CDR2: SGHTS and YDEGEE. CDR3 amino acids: CASSLEARGHEQYF. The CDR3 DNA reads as TGTGCCAGCAGCTTGGAGGCCAGGGGGCACGAGCAGTACTTC.

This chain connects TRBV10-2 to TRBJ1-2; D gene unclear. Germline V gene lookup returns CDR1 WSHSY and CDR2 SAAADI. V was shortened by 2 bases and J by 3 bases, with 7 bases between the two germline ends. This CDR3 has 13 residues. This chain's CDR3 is CASSETNDYGYTF. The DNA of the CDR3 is TGCGCCAGCAGTGAGACGAACGACTATGGCTACACCTTC.

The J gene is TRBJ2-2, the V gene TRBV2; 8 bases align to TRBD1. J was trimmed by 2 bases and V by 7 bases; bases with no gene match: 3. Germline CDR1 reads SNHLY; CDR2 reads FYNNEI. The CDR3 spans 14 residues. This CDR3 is CASTDRVNTGELFF. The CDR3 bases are TGTGCCAGCACGGACAGGGTCAACACCGGGGAGCTGTTTTTT. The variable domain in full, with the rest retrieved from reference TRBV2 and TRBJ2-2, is EPEVTQTPSHQVTQMGQEVILRCVPISNHLYFYWYRQILGQKVEFLVSFYNNEISEKSEIFDDQFSVERPDGSNFTLKIRSTKLEDSAMYFCASTDRVNTGELFFGEGSRLTVL.

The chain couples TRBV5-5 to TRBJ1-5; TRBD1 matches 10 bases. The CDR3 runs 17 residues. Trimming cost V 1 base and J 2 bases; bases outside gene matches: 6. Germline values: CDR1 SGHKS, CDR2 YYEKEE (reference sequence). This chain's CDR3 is CASSLLGTGAGNQPQHF. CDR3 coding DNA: TGTGCCAGCAGCTTGCTTGGGACAGGGGCGGGCAATCAGCCCCAGCATTTT.